This TCR beta chain was identified during a study of response to subunit inactivated influenza vaccine. TCRdb re-analysed the RT-PCR reads in MiXCR, keeping a single row per CDR3 protein. The profile covers 490,000 or so distinct CDR3 sequences, with about 7.6% appearing a single time and 13% taken by the ten largest. This CDR3 has 13 residues. CDR1 is MNHNS and CDR2 is SASEGT in the germline V gene. The V end was cut by 2 bases, the J end by 2 bases, with 6 bases between. The TCR sequence derives from a man between 50 and 70 years old who received an inactivated influenza vaccine. J is TRBJ1-2 and V is TRBV6-1; D ambiguous. The specimen was PBMCs from blood, collected about 23 months after vaccination. The CDR3 nucleotides read TGTGCCAGCAGTGAACAGGTGAACTATGGCTACACCTTC. Translated: CASSEQVNYGYTF.